Given below is one T cell receptor beta chain in context. In the authors' methods: Quantification of nucleated cells was approximated via reference gene primer amplification. Method: immunoSEQ multiplex PCR; TCRdb's copy keeps in-frame clones and lacks some. That table is the source of V, J and clone size, and D and trimming were worked out from the DNA. The table has roughly 380,000 clones, around 85% seen once. Germline V gene sequence: CDR1 MNHEY, CDR2 SMNVEV (reference sequence). The CDR3 has 19 amino acids. J lost 1 base, V lost 4 bases, and 16 bases had no gene match. The data stem from a study of blood T cell repertoires in COVID-19. On the study more broadly: COVID-19 samples, acute and convalescent, were from the United States, Italy and Spain. Sample material is recorded as cDNA or gDNA derived from T cells, B-cell-depleted T cells, or PBMCs.

The chain is built from TRBV27 and TRBJ1-1; 9 positions agree with TRBD1. The specimen sequenced was peripheral blood. The TCR sequence derives from a woman aged 18 to 35 with acute or convalescent COVID-19. The CDR3 DNA sequence: TGTGCCAGCAGTTGGAAGACACAGGGGGCAAGGGTTGGGAACACTGAAGCTTTCTTT. Its protein is CASSWKTQGARVGNTEAFF.